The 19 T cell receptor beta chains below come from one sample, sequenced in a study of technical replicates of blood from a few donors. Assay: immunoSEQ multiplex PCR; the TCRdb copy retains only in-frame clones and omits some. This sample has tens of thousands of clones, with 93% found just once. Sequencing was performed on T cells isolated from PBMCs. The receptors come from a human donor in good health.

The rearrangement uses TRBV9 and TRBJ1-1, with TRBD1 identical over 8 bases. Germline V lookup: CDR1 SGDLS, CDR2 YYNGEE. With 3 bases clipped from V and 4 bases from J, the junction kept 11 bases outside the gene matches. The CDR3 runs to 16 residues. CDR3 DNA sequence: TGTGCCAGCAGCGGAGAACCAGGGGGCCTCGGCACTGAAGCTTTCTTT. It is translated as CASSGEPGGLGTEAFF.

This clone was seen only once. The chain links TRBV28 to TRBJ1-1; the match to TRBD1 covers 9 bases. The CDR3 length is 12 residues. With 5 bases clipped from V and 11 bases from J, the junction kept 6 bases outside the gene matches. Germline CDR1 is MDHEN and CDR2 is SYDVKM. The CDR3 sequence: CASSATGGWAFF. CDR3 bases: TGTGCCAGCAGTGCGACAGGGGGTTGGGCTTTCTTT.

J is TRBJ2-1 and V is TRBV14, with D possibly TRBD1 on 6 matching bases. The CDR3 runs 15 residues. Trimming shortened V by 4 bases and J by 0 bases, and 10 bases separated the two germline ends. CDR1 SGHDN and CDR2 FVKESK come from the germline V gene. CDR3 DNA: TGTGCCAGCAGCCCCTACAGGGTCTCCTACAATGAGCAGTTCTTC. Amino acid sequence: CASSPYRVSYNEQFF.

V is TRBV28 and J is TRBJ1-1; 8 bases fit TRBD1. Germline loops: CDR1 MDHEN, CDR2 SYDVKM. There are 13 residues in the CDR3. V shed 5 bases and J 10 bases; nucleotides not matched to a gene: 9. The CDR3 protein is CASSLRGPLGAFF. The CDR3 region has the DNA TGTGCCAGCAGTCTCAGGGGGCCATTGGGAGCTTTCTTT.

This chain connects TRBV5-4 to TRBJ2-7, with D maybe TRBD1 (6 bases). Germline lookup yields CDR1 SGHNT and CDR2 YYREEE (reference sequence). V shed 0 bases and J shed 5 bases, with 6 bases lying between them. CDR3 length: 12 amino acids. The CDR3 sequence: CASSLGGHEQYF. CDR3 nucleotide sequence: TGTGCCAGCAGCTTGGGGGGGCACGAGCAGTACTTC.

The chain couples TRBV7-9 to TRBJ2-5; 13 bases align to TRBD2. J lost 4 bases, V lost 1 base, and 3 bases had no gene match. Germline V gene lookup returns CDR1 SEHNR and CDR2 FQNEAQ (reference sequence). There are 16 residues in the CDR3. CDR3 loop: CASSLGGLAGVETQYF. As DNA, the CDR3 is TGTGCCAGCAGCTTAGGAGGACTAGCGGGGGTAGAGACCCAGTACTTC.

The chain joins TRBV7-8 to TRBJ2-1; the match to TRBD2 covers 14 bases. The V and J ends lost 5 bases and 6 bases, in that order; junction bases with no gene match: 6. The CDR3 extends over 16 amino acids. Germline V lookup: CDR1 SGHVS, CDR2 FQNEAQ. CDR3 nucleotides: TGTGCCAGCAGCCGCCGACTAGCGGGAGGGCCCAATGAGCAGTTCTTC. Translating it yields CASSRRLAGGPNEQFF.

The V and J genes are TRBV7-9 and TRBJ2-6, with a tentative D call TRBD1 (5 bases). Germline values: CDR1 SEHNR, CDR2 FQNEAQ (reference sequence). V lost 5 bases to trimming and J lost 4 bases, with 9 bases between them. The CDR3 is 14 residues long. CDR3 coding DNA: TGTGCCAGCAGCCCCCGACAGGGGGCCAACGTCCTGACTTTC. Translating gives CASSPRQGANVLTF.

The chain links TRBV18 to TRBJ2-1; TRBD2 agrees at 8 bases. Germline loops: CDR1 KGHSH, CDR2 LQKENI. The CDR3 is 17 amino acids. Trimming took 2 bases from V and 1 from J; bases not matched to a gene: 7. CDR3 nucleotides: TGTGCCAGCTCACCAACGGGGTTAGCGGGGTCCTACAATGAGCAGTTCTTC. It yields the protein CASSPTGLAGSYNEQFF.

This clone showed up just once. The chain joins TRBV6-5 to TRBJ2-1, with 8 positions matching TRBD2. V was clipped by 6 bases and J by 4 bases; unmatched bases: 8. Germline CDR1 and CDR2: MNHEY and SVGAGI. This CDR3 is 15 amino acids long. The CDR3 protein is CASSRSGTVYNEQFF. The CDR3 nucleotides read TGTGCCAGCAGCCGTAGCGGGACCGTATACAATGAGCAGTTCTTC.

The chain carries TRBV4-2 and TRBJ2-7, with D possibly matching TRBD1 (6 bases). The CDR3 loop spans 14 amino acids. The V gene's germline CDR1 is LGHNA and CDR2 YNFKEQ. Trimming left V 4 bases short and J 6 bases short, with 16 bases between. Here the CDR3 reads CASSRGEGDGEQYF. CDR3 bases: TGTGCCAGCAGCCGGGGAGAGGGGGATGGCGAGCAGTACTTC.

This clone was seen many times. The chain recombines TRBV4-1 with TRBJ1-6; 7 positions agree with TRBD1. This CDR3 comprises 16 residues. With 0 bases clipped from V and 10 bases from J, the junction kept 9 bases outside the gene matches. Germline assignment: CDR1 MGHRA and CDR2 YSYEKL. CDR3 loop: CASSQEGLRQGSPLHF. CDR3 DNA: TGCGCCAGCAGCCAAGAAGGGTTGAGACAGGGATCACCCCTCCACTTT.

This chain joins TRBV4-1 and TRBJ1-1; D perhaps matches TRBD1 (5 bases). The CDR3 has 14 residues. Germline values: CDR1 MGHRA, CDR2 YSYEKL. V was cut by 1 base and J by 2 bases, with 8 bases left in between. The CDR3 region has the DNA TGCGCCAGCAGCCAAGTAAGGGGTAACACTGAAGCTTTCTTT. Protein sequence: CASSQVRGNTEAFF.

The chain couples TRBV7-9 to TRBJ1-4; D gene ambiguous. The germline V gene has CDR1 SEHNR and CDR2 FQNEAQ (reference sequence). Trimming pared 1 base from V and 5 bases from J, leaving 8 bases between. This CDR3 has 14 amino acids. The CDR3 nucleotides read TGTGCCAGCAGCTTAGGGTCCGGGAATGAAAAACTGTTTTTT. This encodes CASSLGSGNEKLFF.

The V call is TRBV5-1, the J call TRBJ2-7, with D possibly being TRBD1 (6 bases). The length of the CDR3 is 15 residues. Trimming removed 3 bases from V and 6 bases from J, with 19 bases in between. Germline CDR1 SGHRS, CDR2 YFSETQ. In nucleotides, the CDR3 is TGCGCCAGCAGCTGGGGATCAGGGGTTATTCTCGAGCAGTACTTC. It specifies CASSWGSGVILEQYF.

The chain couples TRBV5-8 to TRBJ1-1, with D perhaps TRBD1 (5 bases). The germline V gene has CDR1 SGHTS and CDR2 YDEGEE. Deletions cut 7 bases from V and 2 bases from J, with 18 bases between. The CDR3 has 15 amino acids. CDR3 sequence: CASPDLIRANTEAFF. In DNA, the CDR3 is TGTGCCAGCCCAGACCTCATCAGGGCAAACACTGAAGCTTTCTTT. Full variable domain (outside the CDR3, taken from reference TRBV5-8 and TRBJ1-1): EAGVTQSPTHLIKTRGQQATLRCSPISGHTSVYWYQQALGLGLQFLLWYDEGEERNRGNFPPRFSGRQFPNYSSELNVNALELEDSALYLCASPDLIRANTEAFFGQGTRLTVV.

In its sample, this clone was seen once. CDR3 sequence (DNA): TGTGCCAGCAGCAAGTCTGAAAGGGGGCAGTACTTC. This gives the protein CASSKSERGQYF. The V gene is TRBV11-3, the J gene TRBJ2-7; possible D gene TRBD1, 5 bases. Germline CDR1 reads SGHNT; CDR2 reads YENEEA. The CDR3 is made up of 12 amino acids. Trimming took 5 bases from V and 9 from J, leaving 14 bases between them.

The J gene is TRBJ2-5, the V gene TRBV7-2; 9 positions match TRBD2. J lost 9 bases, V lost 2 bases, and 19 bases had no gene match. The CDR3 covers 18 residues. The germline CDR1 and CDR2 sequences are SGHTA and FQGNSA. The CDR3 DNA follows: TGTGCCAGCAGCTTAAATCCGGGGACTAGCTTTTCTTATTACGCCCAGTACTTC. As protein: CASSLNPGTSFSYYAQYF.

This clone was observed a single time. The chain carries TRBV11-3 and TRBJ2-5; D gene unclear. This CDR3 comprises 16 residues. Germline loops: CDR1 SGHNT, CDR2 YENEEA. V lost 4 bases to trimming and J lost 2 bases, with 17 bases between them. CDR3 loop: CASSSPTYVLQETQYF. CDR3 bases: TGTGCCAGCAGCTCCCCGACATACGTCCTTCAAGAGACCCAGTACTTC.